This TCR beta chain was obtained from a study of technical replicates of blood from a handful of donors. The CDR3 sequence is 14 residues long. Germline V CDR1 and CDR2: SGHTA, FQGNSA. Trimming at V came to 5 bases and at J to 5 bases, leaving 5 bases not matched to a gene. TCRdb's table, derived via immunoSEQ multiplex PCR, lists solely in-frame clones and lacks some. This table has roughly 60,000 clones, approximately 86% appearing once. The V call is TRBV7-2, the J call TRBJ1-1; TRBD1 matches 10 bases. The sample was PBMCs. The clonotype comes from a human donor in good health. Some clones in this sample may be carry-over from other donors' samples. The CDR3 sequence is CASSLDRGRTEAFF. DNA of the CDR3: TGTGCCAGCAGCCTCGACAGGGGGCGTACTGAAGCTTTCTTT. Supplemented by reference TRBV7-2 and TRBJ1-1, the full variable domain reads GAGVSQSPSNKVTEKGKDVELRCDPISGHTALYWYRQSLGQGLEFLIYFQGNSAPDKSGLPSDRFSAERTGGSVSTLTIQRTQQEDSAVYLCASSLDRGRTEAFFGQGTRLTVV.